The next 27 T cell receptor beta chains were all read from a single sample in a study of blood T cells in healthy people across ages. A second roughly 6 to 11 cycle PCR used barcoded and J-beta primers. TCRdb itself ran the 5' RACE reads through MiXCR, one entry per CDR3 protein. The data show about 640,000 distinct CDR3 sequences, approximately 30% seen once. The specimen was blood. The receptors derive from a woman of 80 years or more in good health.

This clonotype was recorded only once. CDR3 residues: CASSLALASGGTSSYNEQYF. Here the CDR3 DNA reads TGTGCCAGCAGCTTAGCGCTGGCTAGCGGGGGAACTAGCTCCTACAATGAGCAGTACTTC. The rearrangement uses TRBV11-1 and TRBJ2-1; 10 nucleotides match TRBD2. The better agreement between TRBJ2-7 and the DNA end casts doubt on the J call. The CDR3 runs 20 residues. Germline CDR1 is SGHAT and CDR2 is FQDESV (reference sequence).

Points on this clonotype: Just one base apart from a much larger clone, this may be a read error. CDR3 loop: CASSRGGRGQPQHF. In DNA, the CDR3 is TGTGCCAGCAGCAGGGGGGGGCGCGGTCAGCCCCAGCATTTT. V is TRBV7-2 and J is TRBJ1-5, with D possibly TRBD1 on 6 matching bases. V was clipped by 5 bases and J by 6 bases, with 14 bases between them. Looked up from germline, CDR1 is SGHTA and CDR2 is FQGNSA. The CDR3 extends over 14 amino acids.

The V gene is TRBV20-1, the J gene TRBJ1-5; D may be TRBD1 (5 bases). This CDR3 spans 13 amino acids. Germline CDR1 reads DFQATT; CDR2 reads SNEGSKA (reference sequence). V shed 3 bases and J shed 5 bases, with 11 bases lying between them. CDR3 loop: CSASLGGDQPQHF. The CDR3 DNA is TGCAGTGCTAGCCTGGGGGGGGATCAGCCCCAGCATTTT.

The chain recombines TRBV5-1 with TRBJ1-1; maybe TRBD1 (6 bases). The germline CDR1 and CDR2 sequences are SGHRS and YFSETQ. CDR3 length: 14 amino acids. The V and J ends lost 4 bases and 4 bases respectively, with 14 bases between them. The CDR3 DNA sequence: TGCGCCAGCAGCCCCAGGGAAGGGGGCACTGAAGCTTTCTTT. Translation: CASSPREGGTEAFF.

The table lists this clonotype with a few counts. The chain has TRBV4-2 and TRBJ2-2; 9 nucleotides align to TRBD1. The germline V gene encodes CDR1 LGHNA and CDR2 YNFKEQ. V was pared by 0 bases and J by 4 bases, with 0 bases of the junction left unmatched. The CDR3 has 15 residues. DNA of the CDR3: TGTGCCAGCAGCCAAGAGACAGGGGGCACCGGGGAGCTGTTTTTT. Amino acids: CASSQETGGTGELFF.

In this sample, this clonotype turned up many times. The chain is built from TRBV4-3 and TRBJ2-1, with TRBD2 identical over 11 bases. The CDR3 spans 16 residues. In germline, CDR1 is LGHNA, CDR2 YSLEER. The ends lost 1 base at V and 5 bases at J; junction bases unmatched: 4. This CDR3 reads CASSQGVAGGNNEQFF. DNA for the CDR3: TGCGCCAGCAGCCAAGGAGTAGCGGGGGGGAACAATGAGCAGTTCTTC.

The J gene is TRBJ2-1, the V gene TRBV7-8, with D hard to call. The germline gives CDR1 SGHVS, CDR2 FQNEAQ. V lost 1 base and J lost 4, with 11 bases in between. This CDR3 spans 15 amino acids. The CDR3 DNA follows: TGTGCCAGCAGCTTAGAACTGGCGTTTTACAATGAGCAGTTCTTC. Its translation is CASSLELAFYNEQFF.

There are many counts of this clonotype. The V call is TRBV12-3 or TRBV12-4, the J call TRBJ2-3, with D maybe TRBD1 (6 bases). The CDR3 runs 15 residues. Trimming shortened V by 2 bases and J by 2 bases, and 11 bases separated the two germline ends. CDR3 sequence: CASSLLTGNTDTQYF. CDR3 nucleotides: TGTGCCAGCAGTTTACTTACAGGGAACACAGATACGCAGTATTTT.

This clonotype was detected ten times or more. A much bigger clone sits one base away, suggesting this may be a read error. This chain joins TRBV7-9 and TRBJ2-1; D unresolved. The J call may be incorrect, as the DNA end agrees better with TRBJ2-7. Germline V gene lookup returns CDR1 SEHNR and CDR2 FQNEAQ (reference sequence). The CDR3 consists of 17 residues. In DNA form, the CDR3 reads TGTGCCAGCAGCTTAGGGATCTGGAACAGCTCCTACAATGAGCAGTACTTC. Its translation: CASSLGIWNSSYNEQYF.

This clonotype was found many times. The V call is TRBV7-9, the J call TRBJ1-1; 9 nucleotides line up with TRBD1. The trim removed 5 bases at V and 0 bases at J, leaving 7 bases unmatched. Germline V CDR1 and CDR2: SEHNR, FQNEAQ (reference sequence). This CDR3 has 16 amino acids. The CDR3 region is CASSRPGQGMNTEAFF. For the CDR3, the DNA is TGTGCCAGCAGCCGGCCGGGACAGGGAATGAACACTGAAGCTTTCTTT.

This chain uses TRBV6-6 with TRBJ1-1; 8 nucleotides align to TRBD1. There are 15 residues in the CDR3. V dropped 2 bases and J dropped 4; count of bases not matched to a gene: 6. The germline CDR1 and CDR2 sequences are MNHNY and SVGAGI (reference sequence). CDR3 loop: CASSYIGQGSTEAFF. For the CDR3, the DNA is TGTGCCAGCAGTTACATAGGACAGGGAAGCACTGAAGCTTTCTTT.

This clonotype was recorded at least ten times. The chain employs TRBV7-2 and TRBJ1-1; 9 nucleotides align to TRBD1. Germline trimming cut 1 base from V and 4 bases from J; bases unmatched to any gene: 7. CDR1 is SGHTA, CDR2 FQGNSA, per germline. The CDR3 is 16 amino acids. The CDR3 is CASSLVGGQGPTEAFF. The CDR3 bases are TGTGCCAGCAGCTTAGTAGGGGGACAGGGCCCCACTGAAGCTTTCTTT.

The genes are TRBV12-3 or TRBV12-4 and TRBJ2-7; perhaps TRBD1 as D (6 bases). The CDR3 length is 14 residues. V shed 3 bases and J shed 7 bases, with 16 bases lying between them. Here the CDR3 DNA reads TGTGCCAGCAGTTTCGGGACACGATACAATGAGCAGTACTTC. Translating it yields CASSFGTRYNEQYF.

With respect to this clonotype: A read error may be the cause here, since a much bigger clone is one base away. V gene TRBV12-3 or TRBV12-4 combines with J gene TRBJ1-2; possible D gene TRBD1, 5 bases. The CDR3 has 14 residues. CDR3: CAGSRDHGIYGYTF. The CDR3 DNA reads TGTGCCGGCAGTAGGGACCACGGTATCTATGGCTACACCTTC.

This clonotype was counted at least ten times. The rearrangement uses TRBV30 and TRBJ1-2; no definite D call. The CDR3 runs 13 residues. V lost 0 bases to trimming and J lost 6 bases, with 11 bases between them. Germline V gene data show CDR1 as GTSNPN and CDR2 as SVGIG (reference sequence). The CDR3 DNA reads TGTGCCTGGAGTGTACGTTTTGGGGATGGCTACACCTTC. Translated, it gives CAWSVRFGDGYTF. Together with reference TRBV30 and TRBJ1-2, the CDR3 gives the full variable domain: SQTIHQWPATLVQPVGSPLSLECTVEGTSNPNLYWYRQAAGRGLQLLFYSVGIGQISSEVPQNLSASRPQDRQFILSSKKLLLSDSGFYLCAWSVRFGDGYTFGSGTRLTVV.

This clonotype has a handful of counts. The rearrangement uses TRBV4-1 and TRBJ2-2; TRBD1 matches at 7 bases. J gave up 6 bases and V 6 bases, and 16 bases lay outside the gene matches. This CDR3 is 17 amino acids long. Germline loops: CDR1 MGHRA, CDR2 YSYEKL. In nucleotides, the CDR3 is TGCGCCAGCAGGGAGACCCGGGTCCCCCAGGGGGCCGGGGAGCTGTTTTTT. Amino acids: CASRETRVPQGAGELFF.

The chain combines TRBV20-1 with TRBJ2-2, with 8 positions matching TRBD1. Germline V gives CDR1 DFQATT, CDR2 SNEGSKA (reference sequence). The V gene end was trimmed by 1 base and the J gene end by 0 bases; junction bases not matched to a gene: 1. The CDR3 loop spans 15 amino acids. CDR3 residues: CSARGDRTNTGELFF. The CDR3 bases are TGCAGTGCTAGAGGGGACAGGACGAACACCGGGGAGCTGTTTTTT.

The gene calls are TRBV7-2 and TRBJ2-7; 8 nucleotides line up with TRBD1. Germline trimming cut 5 bases from V and 7 bases from J; bases unmatched to any gene: 16. CDR3 length: 16 residues. The germline V gene has CDR1 SGHTA and CDR2 FQGNSA. The CDR3 DNA reads as TGTGCCAGCAGCGCCAGTTGGCAGGGGGCCTACAATGAGCAGTACTTC. Translating gives CASSASWQGAYNEQYF.

This clonotype was recorded many times. At one end the junction does not follow the germline gene, possibly because of a read error. The gene calls are TRBV7-9 and TRBJ2-3; 10 bases line up with TRBD2. CDR1 is SEHNR, CDR2 FQNEAQ, per germline (reference sequence). The CDR3 has 15 amino acids. The CDR3 protein is CASSSGTSGTDTQYF. In nucleotides, the CDR3 is TGCGCCAGCAGCTCCGGGACTAGCGGCACAGATACGCAGTATTTT.

Comments on this clonotype: One end of the junction does not line up with germline, which may come from a read error. The J gene is TRBJ2-1, the V gene TRBV6-2 or TRBV6-3; 10 bases match TRBD1. Germline V gene lookup returns CDR1 MNHEY and CDR2 SVGEGT. The CDR3 runs 16 residues. DNA for the CDR3: TGTACCAGCAGTCAGATCCCGGGACAGGGGTGCAATGAGCAGTTCTTC. Its translation is CTSSQIPGQGCNEQFF.

This clonotype showed up many times. The rearrangement joins TRBV5-1 to TRBJ1-2; D is possibly TRBD1 (6 bases). CDR1 is SGHRS and CDR2 is YFSETQ in the germline V gene. This CDR3 region has 16 residues. Deletions cut 5 bases from V and 4 bases from J, with 21 bases between. The CDR3 DNA reads TGCGCCAGCAGATACGACCCGGGACAACAGGTCTATGGCTACACCTTC. Translated: CASRYDPGQQVYGYTF.

This clonotype was observed a handful of times. One base away lies a much larger clone, so this may be a sequencing read error. The rearrangement joins TRBV5-6 to TRBJ2-1; D tentatively reads TRBD1 or TRBD2 (5 bases each). CDR1 SGHDT and CDR2 YYEEEE come from the germline V gene. CDR3 size: 13 residues. The germline V and J ends were trimmed by 0 bases and 13 bases, with 14 bases remaining between them. This CDR3 reads CASSLGQTGTQFF. CDR3 in DNA: TGTGCCAGCAGCTTGGGCCAGACCGGGACCCAGTTCTTC.

This clonotype was seen many times. The chain couples TRBV9 to TRBJ2-7; TRBD1 aligns across 9 bases. The CDR3 contains 15 residues. V was clipped by 0 bases and J by 3 bases; unmatched bases: 4. CDR1 and CDR2 (germline): SGDLS, YYNGEE. The CDR3 DNA reads TGTGCCAGCAGCGTAGGGGGGACAGGGAACTACGAGCAGTACTTC. It codes for CASSVGGTGNYEQYF.

The chain uses TRBV20-1 and TRBJ2-3; D not resolved. Per the germline V gene, CDR1 is DFQATT and CDR2 is SNEGSKA (reference sequence). V was shortened by 6 bases and J by 5 bases, with 9 bases between the two germline ends. This CDR3 spans 11 amino acids. The CDR3 DNA is TGCAGTGCCCGCCCCATAGATACGCAGTATTTT. Protein sequence: CSARPIDTQYF.

Ten or more counts support this clonotype. The V and J genes are TRBV7-2 and TRBJ2-5; 11 nucleotides agree with TRBD1. CDR1 SGHTA and CDR2 FQGNSA come from the germline V gene. The ends lost 4 bases at V and 4 bases at J; junction bases unmatched: 5. The CDR3 sequence is 15 residues long. This CDR3 reads CASSSGQGVGETQYF. The CDR3 nucleotides read TGTGCCAGCAGCTCGGGACAGGGGGTGGGAGAGACCCAGTACTTC.

This clonotype was observed at least ten times. One end of the junction is discordant with germline, which a read error may explain. This sequence joins TRBV7-7 and TRBJ2-1, with 7 positions matching TRBD2. Germline V gives CDR1 SSHAT, CDR2 FNYEAQ (reference sequence). The CDR3 sequence is 16 residues long. In DNA form, the CDR3 reads TGTGCTAGCAGCTTATTACCGGGGGGACCTCCCAATGAGCAGTTCTTC. This codes for CASSLLPGGPPNEQFF.

The sample holds many counts of this clonotype. The genes are TRBV14 and TRBJ2-3; either TRBD1 or TRBD2 may fit D (6 bases each). From germline, CDR1 is SGHDN and CDR2 FVKESK. V lost 3 bases, J lost 4 bases, and 11 bases lay in between. The CDR3 covers 14 residues. CDR3 in DNA: TGTGCCAGCAGCCATGGAGGGGGGTCAGATACGCAGTATTTT. Protein sequence: CASSHGGGSDTQYF. Combining the CDR3 with reference TRBV14 and TRBJ2-3 gives the whole variable domain EAGVTQFPSHSVIEKGQTVTLRCDPISGHDNLYWYRRVMGKEIKFLLHFVKESKQDESGMPNNRFLAERTGGTYSTLKVQPAELEDSGVYFCASSHGGGSDTQYFGPGTRLTVL.